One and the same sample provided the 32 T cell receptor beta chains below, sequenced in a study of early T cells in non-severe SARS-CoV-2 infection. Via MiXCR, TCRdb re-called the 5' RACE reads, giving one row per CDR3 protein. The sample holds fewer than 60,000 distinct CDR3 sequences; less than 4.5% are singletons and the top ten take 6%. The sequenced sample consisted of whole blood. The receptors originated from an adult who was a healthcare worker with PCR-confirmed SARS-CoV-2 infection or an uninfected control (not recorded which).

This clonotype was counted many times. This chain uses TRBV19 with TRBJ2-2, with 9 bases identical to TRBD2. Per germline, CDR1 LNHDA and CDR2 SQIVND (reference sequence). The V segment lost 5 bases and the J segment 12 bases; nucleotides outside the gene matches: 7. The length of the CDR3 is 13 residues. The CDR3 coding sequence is TGTGCCAGTAGTCCCCGGACTAGCGTGAAGCTGTTTTTT. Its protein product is CASSPRTSVKLFF. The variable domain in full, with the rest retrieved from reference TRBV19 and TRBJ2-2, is DGGITQSPKYLFRKEGQNVTLSCEQNLNHDAMYWYRQDPGQGLRLIYYSQIVNDFQKGDIAEGYSVSREKKESFPLTVTSAQKNPTAFYLCASSPRTSVKLFFGEGSRLTVL.

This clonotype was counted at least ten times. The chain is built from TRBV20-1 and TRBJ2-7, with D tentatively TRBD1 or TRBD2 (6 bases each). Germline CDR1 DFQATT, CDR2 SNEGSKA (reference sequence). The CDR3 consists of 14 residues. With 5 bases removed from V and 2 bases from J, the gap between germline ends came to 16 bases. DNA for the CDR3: TGCAGTGCTTTAAGGGGGGTCGGACCCTACGAGCAGTACTTC. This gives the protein CSALRGVGPYEQYF.

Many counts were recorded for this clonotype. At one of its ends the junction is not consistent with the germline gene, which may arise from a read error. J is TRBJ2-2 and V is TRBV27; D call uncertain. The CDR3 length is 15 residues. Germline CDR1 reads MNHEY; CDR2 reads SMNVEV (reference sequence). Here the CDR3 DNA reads TGTGCCAGCAGCTTATCATCGGAGAACACCGGGGAGCTGTTTTTT. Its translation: CASSLSSENTGELFF.

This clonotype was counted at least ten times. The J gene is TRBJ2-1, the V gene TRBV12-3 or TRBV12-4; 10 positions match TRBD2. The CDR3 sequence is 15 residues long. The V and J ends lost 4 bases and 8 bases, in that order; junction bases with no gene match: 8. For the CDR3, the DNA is TGTGCCAGCAGTTGGCCTAGCGGGGGCGGAGATGAGCAGTTCTTC. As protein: CASSWPSGGGDEQFF.

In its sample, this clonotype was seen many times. This chain's CDR3 is CSVARDLGYTF. In DNA form, the CDR3 reads TGCAGCGTTGCGAGGGATCTTGGCTACACCTTC. The chain is built from TRBV29-1 and TRBJ1-2; unclear D gene. Germline V lookup: CDR1 SQVTM, CDR2 ANQGSEA. Trimming removed 4 bases at V and 7 bases at J, with 10 bases between. The CDR3 is 11 residues long.

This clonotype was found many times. Here the CDR3 DNA reads TGCAGCGCCCGCGGGACTAGCGGGAGAGCGGGACAGTTCTTC. It encodes CSARGTSGRAGQFF. The V call is TRBV29-1, the J call TRBJ2-1; 14 bases line up with TRBD2. Losses at the gene ends were 7 bases for V and 13 bases for J; bases not matched to a gene: 12. CDR1 SQVTM and CDR2 ANQGSEA come from the germline V gene. The CDR3 runs 14 residues.

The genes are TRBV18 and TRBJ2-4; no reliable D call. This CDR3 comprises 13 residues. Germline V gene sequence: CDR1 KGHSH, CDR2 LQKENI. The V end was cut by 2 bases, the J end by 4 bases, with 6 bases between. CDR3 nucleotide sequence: TGTGCCAGCTCACCATTGAAAAAAAACATTCAGTACTTC. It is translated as CASSPLKKNIQYF.

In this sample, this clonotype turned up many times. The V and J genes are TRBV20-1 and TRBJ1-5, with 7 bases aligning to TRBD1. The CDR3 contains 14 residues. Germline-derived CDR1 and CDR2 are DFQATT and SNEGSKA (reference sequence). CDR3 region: CSVAATGNYQPQHF. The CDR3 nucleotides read TGCAGCGTGGCCGCGACAGGGAACTACCAGCCCCAGCATTTT.

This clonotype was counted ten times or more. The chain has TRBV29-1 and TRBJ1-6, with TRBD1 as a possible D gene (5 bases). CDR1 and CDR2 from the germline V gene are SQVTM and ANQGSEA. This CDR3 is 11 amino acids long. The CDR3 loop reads CRRGNGSPLHF. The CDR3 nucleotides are TGCAGGCGGGGCAACGGTTCACCCCTCCACTTT.

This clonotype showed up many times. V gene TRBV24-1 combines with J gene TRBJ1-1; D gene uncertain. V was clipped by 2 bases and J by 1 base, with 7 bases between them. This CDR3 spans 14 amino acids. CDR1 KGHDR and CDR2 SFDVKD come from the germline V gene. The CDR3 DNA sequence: TGTGCCACCAGTGATTCCAGTAAGAACACTGAAGCTTTCTTT. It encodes CATSDSSKNTEAFF.

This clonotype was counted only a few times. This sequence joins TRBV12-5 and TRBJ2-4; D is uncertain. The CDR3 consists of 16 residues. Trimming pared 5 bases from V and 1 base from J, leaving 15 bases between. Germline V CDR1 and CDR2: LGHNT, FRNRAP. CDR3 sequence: CASGLGYGLAKNIQYF. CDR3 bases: TGTGCTAGTGGTCTGGGCTATGGGTTGGCCAAAAACATTCAGTACTTC.

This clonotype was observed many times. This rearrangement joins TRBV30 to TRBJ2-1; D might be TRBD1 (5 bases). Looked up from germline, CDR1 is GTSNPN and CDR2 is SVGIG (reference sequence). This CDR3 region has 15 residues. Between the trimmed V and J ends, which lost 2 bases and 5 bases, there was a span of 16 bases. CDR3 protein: CAWSKGLGANNEQFF. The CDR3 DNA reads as TGTGCCTGGAGTAAGGGTCTAGGGGCGAACAATGAGCAGTTCTTC.

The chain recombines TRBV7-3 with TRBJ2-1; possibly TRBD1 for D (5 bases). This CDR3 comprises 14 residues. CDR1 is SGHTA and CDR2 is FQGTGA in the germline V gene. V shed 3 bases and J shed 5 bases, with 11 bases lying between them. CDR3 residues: CASSLQGANNEQFF. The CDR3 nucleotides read TGTGCCAGCAGCTTGCAGGGTGCCAACAATGAGCAGTTCTTC.

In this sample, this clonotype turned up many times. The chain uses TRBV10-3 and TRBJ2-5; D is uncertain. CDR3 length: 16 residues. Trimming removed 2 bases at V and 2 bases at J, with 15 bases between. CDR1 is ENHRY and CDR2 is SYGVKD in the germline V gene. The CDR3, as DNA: TGTGCCATCAGTGAGGTGGGCTACTGGGGTCAAGAGACCCAGTACTTC. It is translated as CAISEVGYWGQETQYF.

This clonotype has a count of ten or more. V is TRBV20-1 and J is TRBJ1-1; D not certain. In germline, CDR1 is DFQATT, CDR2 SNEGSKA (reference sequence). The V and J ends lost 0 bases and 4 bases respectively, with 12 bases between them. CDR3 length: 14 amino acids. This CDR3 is CSAREGRGFTEAFF. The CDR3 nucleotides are TGCAGTGCTAGAGAAGGAAGAGGGTTCACTGAAGCTTTCTTT.

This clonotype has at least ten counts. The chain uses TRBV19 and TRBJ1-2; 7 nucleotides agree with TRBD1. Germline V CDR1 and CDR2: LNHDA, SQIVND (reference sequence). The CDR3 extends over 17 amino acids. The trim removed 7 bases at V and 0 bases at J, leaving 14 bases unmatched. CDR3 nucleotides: TGTGCCAGTACCAATCCTGGACAGGCCCGAGCTAACTATGGCTACACCTTC. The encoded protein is CASTNPGQARANYGYTF.

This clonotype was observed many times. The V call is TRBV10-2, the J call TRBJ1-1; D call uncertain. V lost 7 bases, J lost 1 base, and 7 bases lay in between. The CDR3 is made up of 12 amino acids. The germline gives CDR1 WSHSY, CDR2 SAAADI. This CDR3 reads CASKDPNTEAFF. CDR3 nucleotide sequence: TGCGCCAGCAAGGACCCGAACACTGAAGCTTTCTTT.

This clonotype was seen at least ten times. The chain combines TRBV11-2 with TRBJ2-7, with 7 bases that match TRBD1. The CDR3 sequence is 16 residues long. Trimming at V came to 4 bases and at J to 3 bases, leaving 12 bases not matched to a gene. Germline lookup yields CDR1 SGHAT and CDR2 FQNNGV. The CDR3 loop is CASSWTGRRGVYEQYF. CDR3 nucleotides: TGTGCCAGCAGCTGGACAGGCCGACGGGGCGTCTACGAGCAGTACTTC.

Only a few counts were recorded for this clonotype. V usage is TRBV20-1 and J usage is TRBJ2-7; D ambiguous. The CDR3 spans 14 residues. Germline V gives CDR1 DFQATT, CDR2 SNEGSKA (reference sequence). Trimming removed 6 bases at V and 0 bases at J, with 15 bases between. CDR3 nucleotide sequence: TGCAGTGCCACACCTTTCACCAGCTCCTACGAGCAGTACTTC. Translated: CSATPFTSSYEQYF.

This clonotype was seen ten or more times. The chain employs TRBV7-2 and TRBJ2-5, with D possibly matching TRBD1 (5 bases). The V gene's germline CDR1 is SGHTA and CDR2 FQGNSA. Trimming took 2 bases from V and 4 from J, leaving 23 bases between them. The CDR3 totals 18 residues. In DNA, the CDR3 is TGTGCCAGCAGCTTATACGGGCCCAGGGAACGTAAGGGAGAGACCCAGTACTTC. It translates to CASSLYGPRERKGETQYF.

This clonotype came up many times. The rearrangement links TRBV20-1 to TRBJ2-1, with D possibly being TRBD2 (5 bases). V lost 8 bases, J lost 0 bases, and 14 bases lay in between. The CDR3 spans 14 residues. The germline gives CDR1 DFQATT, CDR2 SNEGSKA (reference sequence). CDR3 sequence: CSYFGENSYNEQFF. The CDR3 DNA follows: TGCAGTTACTTCGGGGAGAACTCCTACAATGAGCAGTTCTTC.

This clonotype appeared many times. This chain's CDR3 is CASSLPRGSTGNSPLHF. The CDR3 DNA reads as TGTGCCAGCAGTTTGCCCCGGGGCTCGACCGGTAATTCACCCCTCCACTTT. This chain connects TRBV28 to TRBJ1-6; the D gene is possibly TRBD1 (5 bases). This CDR3 comprises 17 residues. Germline CDR1 reads MDHEN; CDR2 reads SYDVKM. V was shortened by 3 bases and J by 6 bases, with 18 bases between the two germline ends. Looking up the rest from reference TRBV28 and TRBJ1-6 gives the full variable domain: DVKVTQSSRYLVKRTGEKVFLECVQDMDHENMFWYRQDPGLGLRLIYFSYDVKMKEKGDIPEGYSVSREKKERFSLILESASTNQTSMYLCASSLPRGSTGNSPLHFGNGTRLTVT.

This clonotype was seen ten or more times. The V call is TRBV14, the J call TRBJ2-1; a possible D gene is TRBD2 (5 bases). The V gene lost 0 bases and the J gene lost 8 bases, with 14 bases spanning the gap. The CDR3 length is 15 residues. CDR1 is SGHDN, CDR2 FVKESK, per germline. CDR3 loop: CASSQDRTGNDEQFF. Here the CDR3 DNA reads TGTGCCAGCAGCCAAGATAGAACCGGGAACGATGAGCAGTTCTTC.

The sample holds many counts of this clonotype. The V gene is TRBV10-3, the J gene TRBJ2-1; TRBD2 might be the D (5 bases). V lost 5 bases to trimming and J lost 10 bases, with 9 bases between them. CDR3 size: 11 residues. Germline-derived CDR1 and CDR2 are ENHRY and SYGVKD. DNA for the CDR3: TGTGCCATCAGTTCAGCGGTAGAGCAGTTCTTC. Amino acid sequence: CAISSAVEQFF.

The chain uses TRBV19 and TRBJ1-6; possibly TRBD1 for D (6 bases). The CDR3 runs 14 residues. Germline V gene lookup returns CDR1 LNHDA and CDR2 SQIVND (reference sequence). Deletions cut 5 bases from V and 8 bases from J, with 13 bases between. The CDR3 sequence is CASSSRGYHSPLHF. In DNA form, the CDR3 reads TGTGCCAGTAGTTCCAGGGGTTACCATTCACCCCTCCACTTT. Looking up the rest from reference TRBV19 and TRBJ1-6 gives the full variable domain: DGGITQSPKYLFRKEGQNVTLSCEQNLNHDAMYWYRQDPGQGLRLIYYSQIVNDFQKGDIAEGYSVSREKKESFPLTVTSAQKNPTAFYLCASSSRGYHSPLHFGNGTRLTVT.

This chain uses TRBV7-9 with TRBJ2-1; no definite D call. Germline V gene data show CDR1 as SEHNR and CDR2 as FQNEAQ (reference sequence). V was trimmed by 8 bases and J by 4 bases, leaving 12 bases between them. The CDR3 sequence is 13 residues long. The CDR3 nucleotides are TGTGCCAGCCAACCGGGCCTATACAATGAGCAGTTCTTC. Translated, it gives CASQPGLYNEQFF. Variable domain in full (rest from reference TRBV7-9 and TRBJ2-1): DTGVSQNPRHKITKRGQNVTFRCDPISEHNRLYWYRQTLGQGPEFLTYFQNEAQLEKSRLLSDRFSAERPKGSFSTLEIQRTEQGDSAMYLCASQPGLYNEQFFGPGTRLTVL.

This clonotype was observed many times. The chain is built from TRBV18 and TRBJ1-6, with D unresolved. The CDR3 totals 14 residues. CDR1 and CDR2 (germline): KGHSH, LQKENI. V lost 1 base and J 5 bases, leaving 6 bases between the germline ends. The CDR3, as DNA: TGTGCCAGCTCACCACAGGGAAATAATTCACCCCTCCACTTT. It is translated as CASSPQGNNSPLHF.

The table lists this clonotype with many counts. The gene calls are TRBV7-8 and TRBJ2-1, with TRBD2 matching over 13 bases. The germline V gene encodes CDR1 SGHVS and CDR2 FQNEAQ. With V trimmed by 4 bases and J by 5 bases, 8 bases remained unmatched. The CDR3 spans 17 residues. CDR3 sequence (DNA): TGTGCCAGCAGCTCCCCGGGACTAGCGGGGTTACACAATGAGCAGTTCTTC. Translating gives CASSSPGLAGLHNEQFF.

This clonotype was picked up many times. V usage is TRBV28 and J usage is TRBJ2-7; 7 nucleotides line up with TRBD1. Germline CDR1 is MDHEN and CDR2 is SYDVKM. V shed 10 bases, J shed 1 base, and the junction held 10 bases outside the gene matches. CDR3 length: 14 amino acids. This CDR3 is CATLRQGDSYEQYF. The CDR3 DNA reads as TGTGCCACCCTACGACAGGGCGATTCCTACGAGCAGTACTTC.

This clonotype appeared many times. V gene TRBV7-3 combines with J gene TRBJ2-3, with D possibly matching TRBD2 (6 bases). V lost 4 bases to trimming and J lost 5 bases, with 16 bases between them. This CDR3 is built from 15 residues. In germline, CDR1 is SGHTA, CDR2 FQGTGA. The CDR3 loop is CASSSPSGGVDTQYF. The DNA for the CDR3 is TGTGCCAGCAGCTCCCCTTCCGGGGGAGTAGATACGCAGTATTTT.

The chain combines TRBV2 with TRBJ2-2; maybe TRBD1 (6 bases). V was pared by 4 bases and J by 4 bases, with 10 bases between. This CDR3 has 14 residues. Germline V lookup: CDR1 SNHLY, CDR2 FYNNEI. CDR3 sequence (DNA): TGTGCCAGCAGTGGGCAGGGGATCACCGGGGAGCTGTTTTTT. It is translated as CASSGQGITGELFF.

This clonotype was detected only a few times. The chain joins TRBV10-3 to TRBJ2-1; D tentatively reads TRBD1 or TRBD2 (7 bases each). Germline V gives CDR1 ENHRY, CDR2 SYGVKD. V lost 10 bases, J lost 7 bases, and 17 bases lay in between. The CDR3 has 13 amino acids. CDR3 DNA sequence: TGTGCCACCAGGGGGGGCGCGGTAAATGAGCAGTTCTTC. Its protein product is CATRGGAVNEQFF.